The 5 T cell receptor beta chains below were found in one sample sequenced in a study of T cell responses to AZD1222 COVID-19 vaccine. The repertoire was sequenced with immunoSEQ multiplex PCR; TCRdb's copy has only in-frame clones and lacks some. The sample records about 160,000 clones, 75% to 95% being singletons. Sequencing was performed on peripheral blood, taken on day 0 of AZD1222 vaccination. Receptors were obtained from an adult in good health.

This clone came up once. The V gene is TRBV27, the J gene TRBJ2-3; D unclear. Trimming pared 4 bases from V and 2 bases from J, leaving 13 bases between. Germline assignment: CDR1 MNHEY and CDR2 SMNVEV (reference sequence). The CDR3 consists of 15 residues. CDR3 DNA: TGTGCCAGCAGTTCGACCCCGCCTTTCACAGATACGCAGTATTTT. It translates to CASSSTPPFTDTQYF.

The chain joins TRBV7-8 to TRBJ1-4, with D hard to call. The CDR3 covers 18 residues. Germline CDR1 SGHVS, CDR2 FQNEAQ. Trimming took off 6 bases at V and 1 base at J, with 21 bases between the two ends. The CDR3 sequence is CASSQLPLWALTNEKLFF. DNA of the CDR3: TGTGCCAGCAGTCAACTACCGCTTTGGGCCCTAACTAATGAAAAACTGTTTTTT.

With respect to this clone: Other DNA sequences in this sample translate to the same CDR3. The chain links TRBV5-1 to TRBJ2-5, with D maybe TRBD2 (6 bases). Germline CDR1 reads SGHRS; CDR2 reads YFSETQ. The V and J ends lost 4 bases and 5 bases respectively, with 6 bases between them. CDR3 length equals 11 residues. The CDR3 nucleotides are TGCGCCAGCAGCGGGGGGGAGACCCAGTACTTC. It translates to CASSGGETQYF.

This rearrangement joins TRBV11-3 to TRBJ1-1; tentatively, D is TRBD1 (6 bases). Germline values: CDR1 SGHNT, CDR2 YENEEA. CDR3 size: 13 residues. V was clipped by 5 bases and J by 6 bases, with 13 bases between them. The CDR3 region is CASSNRVNAEAFF. CDR3 sequence (DNA): TGTGCCAGCAGCAACAGGGTTAACGCTGAAGCTTTCTTT.

The chain has TRBV5-6 and TRBJ2-5, with TRBD2 identical over 7 bases. V lost 4 bases to trimming and J lost 6 bases; unmatched junction nucleotides: 9. This CDR3 is built from 14 residues. Germline lookup yields CDR1 SGHDT and CDR2 YYEEEE. Written as DNA, the CDR3 is TGTGCCAGCAGCCCCTTTCACGGGGGGAAGACCCAGTACTTC. This sequence encodes CASSPFHGGKTQYF. The full variable domain, its missing parts supplied by reference TRBV5-6 and TRBJ2-5, is DAGVTQSPTHLIKTRGQQVTLRCSPKSGHDTVSWYQQALGQGPQFIFQYYEEEERQRGNFPDRFSGHQFPNYSSELNVNALLLGDSALYLCASSPFHGGKTQYFGPGTRLLVL.